This T cell receptor beta chain was observed in a study of sequential checkpoint blockade in melanoma. Study overall: Maintenance nivolumab came after either treatment sequence.

TCRdb keeps only in-frame clones here, not all; method: immunoSEQ multiplex PCR. The sample holds about 12,000 clones, less than 75% seen once. As for treatment: randomized to nivolumab then ipilimumab (arm A) or the reverse (arm B). No patient had prior DNA-damaging chemotherapy. Sorted cells were live CD3+CD8+, lacking CD19 and CD56, from PBMCs. V gave up 3 bases and J gave up 8 bases; unmatched junction bases: 8. The CDR3 loop spans 15 amino acids. Per the germline V gene, CDR1 is PRHDT and CDR2 is FYEKMQ (reference sequence). The material was CD8+ T cells sorted from blood (inferred from file names), obtained from a patient given nivolumab and ipilimumab in sequence. The chain is built from TRBV13 and TRBJ2-1; 9 bases match TRBD2. This TCR derives from a human donor with melanoma. Here the CDR3 reads CASSLGLAQVYEQFF. The CDR3 coding sequence is TGTGCCAGCAGCTTGGGACTAGCCCAGGTATATGAGCAGTTCTTC.